This T cell receptor beta chain was identified during a study of early T cells in non-severe SARS-CoV-2 infection. Each single cDNA molecule received a unique molecular identifier. TCRdb ran MiXCR on the 5' RACE reads and lists one entry per CDR3 protein. Of approximately 57,000 distinct CDR3 sequences in the sample, approximately 12% were seen once. This CDR3 is 12 amino acids long. Germline CDR1 reads SGHTS; CDR2 reads YDEGEE. V was clipped by 3 bases and J by 8 bases; unmatched bases: 3. V usage is TRBV5-8 and J usage is TRBJ1-1; 8 bases are a match to TRBD1. This clonotype originated in an adult who was a healthcare worker with PCR-confirmed SARS-CoV-2 infection or an uninfected control (not recorded which). Material: whole blood. The CDR3 DNA is TGTGCCAGCAGCTGGACAGGGCTCGAAGCTTTCTTT. It translates to CASSWTGLEAFF.